Reported below is one T cell receptor (beta chain). Its antigen is as yet unknown. This record belongs to a study of OX40 agonist ivuxolimab in advanced cancers. Study outcomes and limitations: Patients with a partial response at 0.1-3.0 mg/kg had among the lowest clonal expansion.

Repertoires were generated with immunoSEQ multiplex PCR, while TCRdb's copy carries only in-frame clones and drops some. The sample lists about 76,000 clones; approximately 83% were seen once. Patients with autoimmune history or systemic immunosuppression were excluded. The sequence was obtained from an adult with an advanced solid tumor such as melanoma, head and neck, liver or kidney cancer. Source: CD4+ or CD8+ T cells sorted from blood, taken in a trial of the OX40 agonist ivuxolimab.

The CDR3 DNA reads TGTGCCAGCAGCTCGCCATCCGGGACAGTGGAGAAGAAAGGCTACACCTTC. Its protein product is CASSSPSGTVEKKGYTF. The V gene is TRBV4-2, the J gene TRBJ1-2, with 7 bases identical to TRBD1. Unmatched junction bases numbered 20, after V lost 5 bases and J lost 8 bases. Germline V CDR1 and CDR2: LGHNA, YNFKEQ. The CDR3 has 17 residues.